This passage covers 8 T cell receptor beta chains from one sample sequenced in a study of T cells in Graves' hyperthyroidism and ophthalmopathy. There were TCR beta CDR3 regions amplified from RNA transcripts. HTBI primers were used for first-round RT-PCR of the TCR CDR3. TCRdb used MiXCR to reprocess the multiplex PCR reads, holding one entry per CDR3 protein. The data show over 500,000 distinct CDR3 sequences, under 20% seen once. Sequencing used blood. These receptors were obtained from a woman in her late teens or twenties with Graves' ophthalmopathy.

This clonotype was seen repeatedly, ten times or more. The chain employs TRBV13 and TRBJ1-1, with D unclear. Germline V gene sequence: CDR1 PRHDT, CDR2 FYEKMQ (reference sequence). The CDR3 loop spans 14 amino acids. With 10 bases removed from V and 4 bases from J, the gap between germline ends came to 19 bases. Here the CDR3 DNA reads TGTGCCACTCAATCGGGCAGTCGGAGCACTGAAGCTTTCTTT. Residues: CATQSGSRSTEAFF.

This clonotype occurred many times. The chain couples TRBV30 to TRBJ1-2, with D tentatively TRBD1 (5 bases). Germline CDR1 reads GTSNPN; CDR2 reads SVGIG (reference sequence). Deletions cut 3 bases from V and 2 bases from J, with 16 bases between. This CDR3 is built from 15 residues. CDR3 loop: CAWSLPWGMNYGYTF. CDR3 bases: TGTGCCTGGAGCCTCCCGTGGGGGATGAACTATGGCTACACCTTC.

Many counts were recorded for this clonotype. The gene calls are TRBV7-9 and TRBJ2-7; 9 positions agree with TRBD1. The CDR3 is made up of 16 amino acids. The trim removed 4 bases at V and 5 bases at J, leaving 12 bases unmatched. The germline gives CDR1 SEHNR, CDR2 FQNEAQ (reference sequence). CDR3 coding DNA: TGTGCCAGCAGCTCCTGGGGGGGGGGACAGGGCGACGAGCAGTACTTC. It is translated as CASSSWGGGQGDEQYF.

This clonotype occurred a few times. The CDR3 sequence is CASSLGERETQYF. CDR3 nucleotide sequence: TGTGCCAGCAGTTTAGGGGAAAGGGAGACCCAGTACTTC. The rearrangement links TRBV27 to TRBJ2-5; no clear D gene. Trimming stripped 2 bases from V and 5 bases from J, with 9 bases between. CDR3 size: 13 residues. Germline CDR1 MNHEY, CDR2 SMNVEV (reference sequence).

The chain recombines TRBV6-5 with TRBJ1-4; 10 bases align to TRBD1. J was trimmed by 8 bases and V by 1 base; bases with no gene match: 4. Germline CDR1 MNHEY, CDR2 SVGAGI. This CDR3 is built from 15 residues. This CDR3 is CASSYWTGQGEKLFF. CDR3 sequence (DNA): TGTGCCAGCAGTTACTGGACGGGACAGGGGGAAAAACTGTTTTTT.

This clonotype was observed at least ten times. V gene TRBV2 combines with J gene TRBJ1-6; D is uncertain. V was pared by 2 bases and J by 9 bases, with 8 bases between. The CDR3 is 13 amino acids. CDR1 and CDR2 from the germline V gene are SNHLY and FYNNEI. The CDR3 spells CASSEILGSPLHF. CDR3 sequence (DNA): TGTGCCAGCAGTGAAATCTTGGGTTCACCCCTCCACTTT.

This clonotype has ten or more counts. The V and J genes are TRBV20-1 and TRBJ2-3; the D gene is possibly TRBD2 (6 bases). The CDR3 has 15 amino acids. The V gene lost 6 bases and the J gene lost 3 bases, with 19 bases spanning the gap. The germline CDR1 and CDR2 sequences are DFQATT and SNEGSKA (reference sequence). The CDR3 DNA is TGCAGTGCCTTCGAAGGCGGGAAAGCTACAGATACGCAGTATTTT. Its protein is CSAFEGGKATDTQYF.

This clonotype came up many times. The rearrangement uses TRBV7-2 and TRBJ2-7; D is possibly TRBD2 (6 bases). V was shortened by 5 bases and J by 9 bases, with 11 bases between the two germline ends. This CDR3 spans 11 amino acids. Looked up from germline, CDR1 is SGHTA and CDR2 is FQGNSA. CDR3: CASSPSERQYF. The CDR3 DNA sequence: TGTGCCAGCAGCCCTAGCGAACGGCAGTACTTC.